The present T cell receptor beta chain was sequenced within a study of blood T cell repertoires in COVID-19. Across the whole study: Samples came from the United States, Italy and Spain, spanning acute and convalescent COVID-19. Sources were T cells, B-cell-depleted T cells, or PBMCs; the material itself was cDNA or gDNA.

In this sample, this clone turned up once. The CDR3 is 17 residues long. The trim removed 1 base at V and 1 base at J, leaving 5 bases unmatched. Germline assignment: CDR1 KGHSH and CDR2 LQKENI. As originally analysed: Estimation of nucleated cell counts relied on the amplification of reference gene primers. Only in-frame clones appear in the TCRdb table, and some are missing; sequencing was by immunoSEQ multiplex PCR. The V and J calls and clone size are taken from that table; D and trimming were inferred from the DNA. Here the sample spans a few hundred thousand clones, approximately 85% being singletons.

V is TRBV18 and J is TRBJ2-2; 8 bases align to TRBD2. The receptor comes from a woman in her twenties or thirties with acute or convalescent COVID-19. Sequencing was carried out using peripheral blood. The CDR3 reads CASSPLQSGRNTGELFF. The CDR3 DNA follows: TGTGCCAGCTCACCACTACAAAGCGGGAGGAACACCGGGGAGCTGTTTTTT.